The 5 T cell receptor beta chains reported below all come from one sample, sequenced in a study of T-cell reconstitution after alpha-beta-depleted transplantation in children. Preparation of the TCRbeta library involved a method that used unique molecular identifiers. Each CDR3 protein is one row after TCRdb ran MiXCR on the PCR reads. Of around 380,000 distinct CDR3 sequences in the sample, approximately 11% were seen once. Sample: PBMCs from the stem cell graft donor, taken from the stem cell graft. All receptors come from a human donor who donated a stem cell graft to a child with acute myeloid leukemia.

V is TRBV12-3 or TRBV12-4 and J is TRBJ2-5, with D perhaps being TRBD1 or TRBD2 (5 bases each). Trimming took 6 bases from V and 2 from J, leaving 10 bases between them. This CDR3 is 13 amino acids long. The CDR3: CASRDSGQETQYF. The CDR3 DNA follows: TGTGCCAGCAGGGACTCAGGGCAAGAGACCCAGTACTTC.

Ten or more counts support this clonotype. V is TRBV11-2 and J is TRBJ2-1, with 9 bases identical to TRBD2. There are 17 residues in the CDR3. The trim removed 1 base at V and 4 bases at J, leaving 8 bases unmatched. CDR1 SGHAT and CDR2 FQNNGV come from the germline V gene. As DNA, the CDR3 is TGTGCCAGCAGCTTAGTCCCTAGCGGGGTTCAATACAATGAGCAGTTCTTC. Amino acids: CASSLVPSGVQYNEQFF.

The chain uses TRBV20-1 and TRBJ1-1, with 7 bases identical to TRBD1. V shed 5 bases and J 4 bases; nucleotides not matched to a gene: 4. The CDR3 length is 12 residues. CDR1 and CDR2 from the germline V gene are DFQATT and SNEGSKA (reference sequence). CDR3 residues: CSALTGLTEAFF. CDR3 nucleotide sequence: TGCAGTGCTTTGACAGGGCTCACTGAAGCTTTCTTT.

The gene calls are TRBV4-2 and TRBJ2-2; D remains unclear. The CDR3 covers 18 residues. V lost 0 bases, J lost 4 bases, and 18 bases lay in between. Germline V gene lookup returns CDR1 LGHNA and CDR2 YNFKEQ. CDR3 region: CASSQDSAKYPLTGELFF. The CDR3 DNA reads as TGTGCCAGCAGCCAAGATTCGGCGAAGTACCCTCTCACCGGGGAGCTGTTTTTT.

This clonotype was seen a few times. The chain is built from TRBV5-5 and TRBJ2-2; 11 positions match TRBD2. J was trimmed by 5 bases and V by 2 bases; bases with no gene match: 8. The CDR3 length is 17 residues. Germline V gives CDR1 SGHKS, CDR2 YYEKEE (reference sequence). CDR3 DNA: TGTGCCAGCAGCTTTCGAATAGCGGGGGGGTTTACCGGGGAGCTGTTTTTT. Translation gives CASSFRIAGGFTGELFF.